The 16 T cell receptor beta chains below all came from one sample that was sequenced in a study of blood T cells in healthy people across ages. Sample-barcoded 5' priming and a J-beta primer mix drove a second PCR of about 6 to 12 cycles. In TCRdb, the 5' RACE reads were re-called with MiXCR into one record per CDR3 protein. The table includes roughly 1.5 million distinct CDR3 sequences, about 45% detected once. Sample: blood. The receptors here all came from a woman in her late teens or twenties in good health.

The genes are TRBV6-2 or TRBV6-3 and TRBJ2-3; 7 bases match TRBD2. This CDR3 has 16 amino acids. The J segment lost 4 bases and the V segment lost 0 bases, leaving 7 bases of the junction unmatched. CDR1 and CDR2 (germline): MNHEY, SVGEGT. CDR3 sequence (DNA): TGTGCCAGCAGTTACTCCCGGCTAGCGGCCGCAGATACGCAGTATTTT. Translation gives CASSYSRLAAADTQYF.

Only a few counts were recorded for this clonotype. The chain links TRBV20-1 to TRBJ2-1; 9 bases fit TRBD2. CDR3 length equals 16 residues. The germline V gene encodes CDR1 DFQATT and CDR2 SNEGSKA (reference sequence). V lost 1 base to trimming and J lost 4 bases; unmatched junction nucleotides: 8. The CDR3 bases are TGCAGTGCTAGAGTAGCGGCGGGGGGGAATTACAATGAGCAGTTCTTC. Amino acid sequence: CSARVAAGGNYNEQFF.

Written as DNA, the CDR3 is TGTGCCAGCCAGGAGTACGGGGTTTACAATGAGCAGTTCTTC. Translating gives CASQEYGVYNEQFF. J is TRBJ2-1 and V is TRBV25-1; a possible D gene is TRBD2 (5 bases). The CDR3 extends over 14 amino acids. The germline V gene encodes CDR1 MGHDK and CDR2 SYGVNS. V lost 8 bases, J lost 4 bases, and 15 bases lay in between.

As DNA, the CDR3 is TGCGCCAGCAGCCAAGAGAGGGAGCGGGGATCCAAAAACATTCAGTACTTC. Amino acid sequence: CASSQERERGSKNIQYF. This rearrangement joins TRBV4-1 to TRBJ2-4; TRBD2 agrees at 7 bases. V shed 0 bases, J shed 2 bases, and the junction held 7 bases outside the gene matches. Germline CDR1 reads MGHRA; CDR2 reads YSYEKL. The length of the CDR3 is 17 residues.

This clonotype was counted a few times. The CDR3 spells CSASFMGRETQYF. DNA for the CDR3: TGCAGTGCTAGCTTTATGGGCCGAGAGACCCAGTACTTC. The genes are TRBV20-1 and TRBJ2-5; D is uncertain. V lost 3 bases, J lost 4 bases, and 12 bases lay in between. This CDR3 has 13 amino acids. The germline CDR1 and CDR2 sequences are DFQATT and SNEGSKA (reference sequence).

This clonotype was observed a few times. The chain uses TRBV29-1 and TRBJ2-5, with D hard to call. The DNA end is a closer match to TRBJ2-7, so the J assignment may be wrong. From germline, CDR1 is SQVTM and CDR2 ANQGSEA. The CDR3 loop spans 13 amino acids. CDR3 sequence (DNA): TGCAGCGTTGTTAAGGGTGGTTTCTACGAGCAGTACTTC. This sequence encodes CSVVKGGFYEQYF.

The CDR3 sequence: CASSGPGGQSYGYTF. The CDR3 DNA sequence: TGTGCCAGCAGCGGCCCTGGCGGACAGTCCTATGGCTACACCTTC. The V gene is TRBV5-5, the J gene TRBJ1-2; the D gene is possibly TRBD1 (6 bases). The V end lost 4 bases, the J end lost 4 bases, and 17 bases lay between the germline ends. This CDR3 is 15 amino acids long. Germline V gives CDR1 SGHKS, CDR2 YYEKEE (reference sequence). Combining the CDR3 with reference TRBV5-5 and TRBJ1-2 gives the whole variable domain DAGVTQSPTHLIKTRGQQVTLRCSPISGHKSVSWYQQVLGQGPQFIFQYYEKEERGRGNFPDRFSARQFPNYSSELNVNALLLGDSALYLCASSGPGGQSYGYTFGSGTRLTVV.

Regarding this clonotype: At one end the junction does not follow the germline gene, possibly because of a read error. V and J are TRBV15 and TRBJ2-3; D assignment may be TRBD1 or TRBD2 (7 bases each). The CDR3 extends over 14 amino acids. Germline CDR1 and CDR2: LNHNV and YYDKDF (reference sequence). The CDR3 reads CATSRNRGGDMQYF. The CDR3 bases are TGTGCCACCAGCAGGAACAGGGGAGGGGATATGCAGTATTTT. Together with reference TRBV15 and TRBJ2-3, the CDR3 gives the full variable domain: DAMVIQNPRYQVTQFGKPVTLSCSQTLNHNVMYWYQQKSSQAPKLLFHYYDKDFNNEADTPDNFQSRRPNTSFCFLDIRSPGLGDTAMYLCATSRNRGGDMQYFGPGTRLTVL.

Worth noting for this clonotype: Sequence at one end of the junction differs from germline and may be a read error. The chain links TRBV20-1 to TRBJ2-5; D is uncertain. The last part of the DNA fits TRBJ2-7 better; the J call may be wrong. This CDR3 is built from 12 residues. CDR1 is DFQATT and CDR2 is SNEGSKA in the germline V gene (reference sequence). CDR3 loop: CRARDDDYEQYF. CDR3 DNA: TGCAGGGCTAGAGATGACGACTACGAGCAGTACTTC.

This clonotype came up many times. The chain joins TRBV5-1 to TRBJ2-2; 7 bases fit TRBD1. CDR3 length equals 15 residues. Germline CDR1 and CDR2: SGHRS and YFSETQ. With 4 bases clipped from V and 0 bases from J, the junction kept 3 bases outside the gene matches. The CDR3 sequence is CASSRDSANTGELFF. The CDR3 coding sequence is TGCGCCAGCAGCAGGGACAGCGCGAACACCGGGGAGCTGTTTTTT.

This chain connects TRBV27 to TRBJ2-7; the D call may be TRBD1 or TRBD2 (5 bases each). V was pared by 8 bases and J by 7 bases, with 21 bases between. The CDR3 contains 14 residues. Germline-derived CDR1 and CDR2 are MNHEY and SMNVEV (reference sequence). CDR3: CASASGTTYNEQYF. The DNA for the CDR3 is TGTGCCAGCGCCTCCGGGACCACCTACAATGAGCAGTACTTC.

The genes are TRBV5-1 and TRBJ2-5; D not certain. The CDR3 consists of 14 residues. V was cut by 5 bases and J by 1 base, with 12 bases left in between. CDR1 is SGHRS and CDR2 is YFSETQ in the germline V gene. The CDR3 coding sequence is TGCGCCAGCAGGGAAGGGCAGATCCAAGAGACCCAGTACTTC. Its translation: CASREGQIQETQYF. The whole variable domain, remainder taken from reference TRBV5-1 and TRBJ2-5, is KAGVTQTPRYLIKTRGQQVTLSCSPISGHRSVSWYQQTPGQGLQFLFEYFSETQRNKGNFPGRFSGRQFSNSRSEMNVSTLELGDSALYLCASREGQIQETQYFGPGTRLLVL.

This chain connects TRBV2 to TRBJ1-1; 7 bases are a match to TRBD1. The CDR3 spans 13 residues. Looked up from germline, CDR1 is SNHLY and CDR2 is FYNNEI. V shed 7 bases and J 0 bases; nucleotides not matched to a gene: 2. The CDR3 region has the DNA TGTGCCAGCAAGGACAGGATGAACACTGAAGCTTTCTTT. This encodes CASKDRMNTEAFF. The entire variable domain, with the rest obtained from reference TRBV2 and TRBJ1-1, is as follows: EPEVTQTPSHQVTQMGQEVILRCVPISNHLYFYWYRQILGQKVEFLVSFYNNEISEKSEIFDDQFSVERPDGSNFTLKIRSTKLEDSAMYFCASKDRMNTEAFFGQGTRLTVV.

The CDR3 reads CASGRWDNSPLHF. The CDR3 nucleotides read TGTGCCAGTGGGCGATGGGATAATTCACCCCTCCACTTT. The rearrangement links TRBV7-9 to TRBJ1-6; D is uncertain. Trimming took 9 bases from V and 5 from J, leaving 11 bases between them. This CDR3 region has 13 residues. Germline V CDR1 and CDR2: SEHNR, FQNEAQ (reference sequence).

This clonotype was seen a few times. The chain uses TRBV20-1 and TRBJ2-3; 10 bases map to TRBD2. Germline V gene lookup returns CDR1 DFQATT and CDR2 SNEGSKA (reference sequence). The CDR3 extends over 17 amino acids. Germline trimming cut 2 bases from V and 6 bases from J; bases unmatched to any gene: 14. The CDR3 coding sequence is TGCAGTGCTAGAATAAGAAGGGAGAGCGGGGGGGTGGATACGCAGTATTTT. It encodes CSARIRRESGGVDTQYF.

The count of this clonotype is one. The J gene is TRBJ2-7, the V gene TRBV6-5, with 7 nucleotides matching TRBD2. The V segment lost 8 bases and the J segment 7 bases; nucleotides outside the gene matches: 26. Germline loops: CDR1 MNHEY, CDR2 SVGAGI. There are 18 residues in the CDR3. The CDR3 region is CASVTLAPGGISYNEQYF. The CDR3, as DNA: TGTGCCAGCGTTACGTTGGCCCCGGGGGGAATCTCCTACAATGAGCAGTACTTC.